Following are 3 T cell receptor beta chains from one sample sequenced in a study of technical replicates of blood from a handful of donors. The method was immunoSEQ multiplex PCR; TCRdb's version includes in-frame clones alone and lacks a portion of them. The table shows about 94,000 clones, with approximately 94% occurring only once. The specimen sequenced was T cells isolated from PBMCs. Receptors were obtained from a human donor in good health.

V gene TRBV7-6 combines with J gene TRBJ2-1, with TRBD2 identical over 7 bases. The CDR3 extends over 16 amino acids. Germline V gene data show CDR1 as SGHVS and CDR2 as FNYEAQ. J was trimmed by 4 bases and V by 1 base; bases with no gene match: 7. The CDR3 sequence is CASSLEVAGAYNEQFF. CDR3 in DNA: TGTGCCAGCAGCTTAGAGGTCGCGGGAGCTTACAATGAGCAGTTCTTC.

The chain combines TRBV11-3 with TRBJ2-4; 12 bases match TRBD2. V gave up 5 bases and J gave up 5 bases; unmatched junction bases: 7. This CDR3 has 16 amino acids. Looked up from germline, CDR1 is SGHNT and CDR2 is YENEEA. The CDR3, as DNA: TGTGCCAGCAGCGCTTGGACTAGCGGGAACCAAAACATTCAGTACTTC. This gives the protein CASSAWTSGNQNIQYF.

The chain recombines TRBV4-1 with TRBJ2-7; TRBD1 is a possible D gene (6 bases). Trimming removed 1 base at V and 2 bases at J, with 12 bases between. The germline V gene encodes CDR1 MGHRA and CDR2 YSYEKL. CDR3 length: 15 residues. The CDR3 region is CASSQGTQGPYEQYF. As DNA, the CDR3 is TGCGCCAGCAGCCAAGGTACACAGGGCCCCTACGAGCAGTACTTC.